The 13 T cell receptor beta chains given below trace back to one sample, sequenced in a study of blood T cell repertoires in COVID-19. Assay used: immunoSEQ multiplex PCR; TCRdb lists only in-frame clones, some missing. Among more than 350,000 clones listed, about 88% were seen once. Sequenced input: PBMCs or T cells enriched from blood (not recorded which). The receptors were sampled from a woman aged 18-30 years who had been exposed to COVID-19.

The chain has TRBV6-1 and TRBJ2-3; 8 positions match TRBD2. The CDR3 covers 15 residues. CDR1 MNHNS and CDR2 SASEGT come from the germline V gene. The V segment lost 2 bases and the J segment 0 bases; nucleotides outside the gene matches: 1. The chain's CDR3 is CASSELAGSTDTQYF. The CDR3 bases are TGTGCCAGCAGTGAACTAGCGGGTAGCACAGATACGCAGTATTTT.

The J gene is TRBJ1-2, the V gene TRBV5-6; D uncertain. The CDR3 has 15 residues. The V gene lost 6 bases and the J gene lost 4 bases, with 19 bases spanning the gap. Germline V gives CDR1 SGHDT, CDR2 YYEEEE. As DNA, the CDR3 is TGTGCCAGCATGGAGGGAGCGTCCGAGCCCTATGGCTACACCTTC. Translation: CASMEGASEPYGYTF.

The chain recombines TRBV11-1 with TRBJ2-1, with 9 bases lining up with TRBD1. The J segment lost 6 bases and the V segment lost 4 bases, leaving 4 bases of the junction unmatched. The CDR3 totals 14 residues. CDR1 SGHAT and CDR2 FQDESV come from the germline V gene (reference sequence). In nucleotides, the CDR3 is TGTGCCAGCAGCTCCGGACAGGGGTTCAATGAGCAGTTCTTC. Its translation is CASSSGQGFNEQFF.

V gene TRBV4-2 combines with J gene TRBJ1-1; D remains ambiguous. V lost 2 bases and J lost 3, with 7 bases in between. This CDR3 has 13 amino acids. In germline, CDR1 is LGHNA, CDR2 YNFKEQ. The CDR3, as DNA: TGTGCCAGCAGCCAAAACCGGGACACTGAAGCTTTCTTT. This translates into CASSQNRDTEAFF.

This sequence joins TRBV28 and TRBJ1-5; D uncertain. The CDR3 totals 15 residues. V was trimmed by 8 bases and J by 6 bases, leaving 20 bases between them. Germline CDR1 MDHEN, CDR2 SYDVKM. CDR3 nucleotide sequence: TGTGCCAGCGGAGAGGGTCTGGGGAAGGGTCAGCCCCAGCATTTT. Its translation: CASGEGLGKGQPQHF.

This rearrangement joins TRBV11-3 to TRBJ2-7; weak D call: TRBD1 (6 bases). The germline V gene encodes CDR1 SGHNT and CDR2 YENEEA. The CDR3 contains 13 residues. V lost 3 bases, J lost 5 bases, and 11 bases lay in between. This chain's CDR3 is CASSFPDSHEQYF. The CDR3 DNA is TGTGCCAGCAGCTTCCCGGACAGCCACGAGCAGTACTTC.

This chain uses TRBV27 with TRBJ1-5, with 7 positions matching TRBD1. Germline CDR1 reads MNHEY; CDR2 reads SMNVEV (reference sequence). V lost 6 bases to trimming and J lost 7 bases; unmatched junction nucleotides: 9. This CDR3 contains 14 residues. CDR3 DNA: TGTGCCAGCAGCCCGACAGGGCGTTTGCAGCCCCAGCATTTT. The encoded protein is CASSPTGRLQPQHF.

The V and J genes are TRBV7-2 and TRBJ2-7, with 9 bases that match TRBD2. CDR1 SGHTA and CDR2 FQGNSA come from the germline V gene. After removal of 4 bases from V and 3 bases from J, the junction contained 7 bases not matched to a gene. The CDR3 has 15 amino acids. In DNA, the CDR3 is TGTGCCAGCAGCTACGTGGGCGGGGGGGACTACGAGCAGTACTTC. Its translation is CASSYVGGGDYEQYF.

The rearrangement joins TRBV28 to TRBJ2-1; tentatively, D is TRBD2 (6 bases). The V gene lost 4 bases and the J gene lost 8 bases, with 24 bases spanning the gap. There are 17 residues in the CDR3. Germline assignment: CDR1 MDHEN and CDR2 SYDVKM. The DNA of the CDR3 is TGTGCCAGCAGTTCCAAACCTAGCGTCGAAAGGGGTGATGAGCAGTTCTTC. It encodes CASSSKPSVERGDEQFF.

The count of this clone is one. The chain recombines TRBV6-2 or TRBV6-3 with TRBJ2-7; 7 nucleotides line up with TRBD2. CDR1 MNHEY and CDR2 SVGEGT come from the germline V gene. The CDR3 has 15 amino acids. The trim removed 2 bases at V and 7 bases at J, leaving 11 bases unmatched. The CDR3 nucleotides read TGTGCCAGCAGTTACCCCCGGGACTACACCCTGGAGCAGTACTTC. Amino acid sequence: CASSYPRDYTLEQYF.

This clone appeared a single time. Here the CDR3 DNA reads TGTGCCAGTAGTATTCGGCGACAGGGGTATCATCAGCCCCAGCATTTT. It specifies CASSIRRQGYHQPQHF. The chain is built from TRBV19 and TRBJ1-5, with 8 nucleotides matching TRBD1. The germline V gene has CDR1 LNHDA and CDR2 SQIVND (reference sequence). CDR3 length equals 16 residues. The trim removed 3 bases at V and 5 bases at J, leaving 9 bases unmatched.

Concerning this clone: Distinct nucleotide sequences in the sample also encode this CDR3. V usage is TRBV6-5 and J usage is TRBJ1-5, with D uncertain. Germline CDR1 and CDR2: MNHEY and SVGAGI. The CDR3 length is 13 residues. The ends were cut back, 9 bases at V and 0 bases at J, with 9 bases in the middle. The CDR3 protein is CASRRDSNQPQHF. In DNA, the CDR3 is TGTGCCAGTCGTAGAGATAGCAATCAGCCCCAGCATTTT.

This clone appeared a single time. CDR3 sequence: CASSFPGLAVAKNIQYF. The CDR3 DNA follows: TGTGCCAGCAGCTTTCCGGGACTAGCGGTAGCCAAAAACATTCAGTACTTC. The chain couples TRBV11-2 to TRBJ2-4; TRBD2 matches at 11 bases. Germline V gives CDR1 SGHAT, CDR2 FQNNGV. The CDR3 spans 17 residues. V lost 3 bases and J lost 0; bases outside the gene matches: 4.